The T cell receptor beta chain described here comes from a study of tumour-infiltrating T cells in Burkitt lymphoma. Study as a whole: Repertoire clonality predicted overall and progression-free survival.

Trimming left V 3 bases short and J 0 bases short, with 12 bases between. Germline loops: CDR1 SGHDT, CDR2 YYEEEE. The CDR3 spans 15 residues. Sequenced by immunoSEQ multiplex PCR; TCRdb stores in-frame clones only, minus some. The sample has 11,000 to 15,000 clones, 30% seen once. This clone was detected a few times. Sequenced sample: tumor tissue. The receptor comes from a human donor with diffuse large B-cell lymphoma. V usage is TRBV5-6 and J usage is TRBJ1-1; the D gene is possibly TRBD1 (5 bases). The CDR3 region has the DNA TGTGCCAGCAGCTCGCGGGAGGGACTGAACACTGAAGCTTTCTTT. This translates into CASSSREGLNTEAFF.